One and the same sample provided the 15 T cell receptor beta chains below, sequenced in a study of cytomegalovirus exposure and HLA in healthy donors. Researchers ran the PCR with 60 Vbeta and 13 Jbeta primers. Only in-frame clones appear in the TCRdb table, and some are missing; sequencing was by immunoSEQ multiplex PCR. The data contain 55,000 to 80,000 clones, more than 75% of them singletons. Sequencing was done on a sample of PBMCs. These receptors all stem from a man between 18 and 35 years old in good health and CMV-seronegative.

The genes are TRBV6-6 and TRBJ1-3; D is uncertain. Trimming cost V 2 bases and J 2 bases, with 10 bases left between them. This CDR3 spans 15 amino acids. The germline CDR1 and CDR2 sequences are MNHNY and SVGAGI (reference sequence). CDR3 residues: CASSYHAAAGNTIYF. CDR3 DNA: TGTGCCAGCAGTTACCACGCGGCGGCTGGAAACACCATATATTTT.

This chain links TRBV30 with TRBJ2-2, with 13 nucleotides matching TRBD2. Trimming took 5 bases from V and 0 from J; bases not matched to a gene: 9. The CDR3 spans 18 residues. Germline V lookup: CDR1 GTSNPN, CDR2 SVGIG (reference sequence). Here the CDR3 reads CAWAGGLAGRTNTGELFF. Here the CDR3 DNA reads TGTGCCTGGGCCGGGGGACTAGCGGGGAGAACGAACACCGGGGAGCTGTTTTTT.

The chain links TRBV20-1 to TRBJ2-3, with D uncertain. CDR1 is DFQATT, CDR2 SNEGSKA, per germline (reference sequence). Deletions cut 8 bases from V and 2 bases from J, with 5 bases between. The CDR3 is made up of 10 amino acids. CDR3 residues: CSIDTDTQYF. As DNA, the CDR3 is TGCAGTATAGACACAGATACGCAGTATTTT.

This chain uses TRBV4-3 with TRBJ1-4; D gene uncertain. Trimming took 0 bases from V and 8 from J, leaving 19 bases between them. Germline CDR1 reads LGHNA; CDR2 reads YSLEER. The CDR3 is 17 amino acids. The CDR3 here is CASSQDGRPRLGEKLFF. The DNA for the CDR3 is TGCGCCAGCAGCCAAGATGGGAGGCCGAGGTTGGGGGAAAAACTGTTTTTT.

This chain connects TRBV4-1 to TRBJ2-6; no clear D gene. This CDR3 contains 15 residues. Per germline, CDR1 MGHRA and CDR2 YSYEKL. Trimming shortened V by 0 bases and J by 1 base, and 4 bases separated the two germline ends. The CDR3 nucleotides are TGCGCCAGCAGCCAAGAGCAGTCTGGGGCCAACGTCCTGACTTTC. Protein sequence: CASSQEQSGANVLTF.

The rearrangement links TRBV30 to TRBJ2-4; D is unresolved. V dropped 7 bases and J dropped 1 base, with 17 bases sitting between them. Germline CDR1 GTSNPN, CDR2 SVGIG (reference sequence). This CDR3 region has 15 residues. The CDR3 region is CAFGLRRRAKNIQYF. The CDR3 DNA reads TGTGCCTTCGGATTGAGGAGAAGGGCCAAAAACATTCAGTACTTC.

The J gene is TRBJ1-4, the V gene TRBV7-2; D not certain. The CDR3 is 15 residues long. V gave up 1 base and J gave up 0 bases, with 6 bases separating them. Germline V gives CDR1 SGHTA, CDR2 FQGNSA. The CDR3 coding sequence is TGTGCCAGCAGCTTAGTTGAGGCAACTAATGAAAAACTGTTTTTT. Its translation is CASSLVEATNEKLFF.

The CDR3 nucleotides are TGTGCCAGCAGCCGTCCGGGAGCTAACTATGGCTACACCTTC. Its protein is CASSRPGANYGYTF. This chain uses TRBV27 with TRBJ1-2; D uncertain. CDR3 length equals 14 residues. The germline V gene has CDR1 MNHEY and CDR2 SMNVEV (reference sequence). Trimming left V 6 bases short and J 0 bases short, with 11 bases between.

This clone was found once. This chain links TRBV5-6 with TRBJ1-3; 7 nucleotides align to TRBD1. The V and J ends lost 4 bases and 0 bases, in that order; junction bases with no gene match: 10. The CDR3 length is 17 residues. Germline loops: CDR1 SGHDT, CDR2 YYEEEE. The CDR3 DNA is TGTGCCAGCAGCCTCGTGACGGGGACAGACTCTGGAAACACCATATATTTT. Translated, it gives CASSLVTGTDSGNTIYF.

This chain uses TRBV6-4 with TRBJ2-5; no firm D call. V shed 5 bases and J shed 5 bases, with 12 bases lying between them. Germline CDR1 reads MRHNA; CDR2 reads SNTAGT. The CDR3 contains 13 residues. The CDR3 region is CASSYRDGETQYF. Written as DNA, the CDR3 is TGTGCCAGCAGTTACCGTGACGGGGAGACCCAGTACTTC.

This clone has only one observation. The V and J genes are TRBV4-2 and TRBJ1-5, with D possibly TRBD1 on 6 matching bases. The germline CDR1 and CDR2 sequences are LGHNA and YNFKEQ. V was cut by 0 bases and J by 3 bases, with 15 bases left in between. The CDR3 runs 17 residues. The CDR3 nucleotides read TGTGCCAGCAGCCAAGAACAGGGCCAGGATTACAATCAGCCCCAGCATTTT. This translates into CASSQEQGQDYNQPQHF.

This chain joins TRBV27 and TRBJ1-6; 7 bases fit TRBD1. Germline V gene lookup returns CDR1 MNHEY and CDR2 SMNVEV (reference sequence). This CDR3 is built from 19 residues. The ends lost 7 bases at V and 0 bases at J; junction bases unmatched: 15. The chain's CDR3 is CASIKFADRSGSYNSPLHF. CDR3 coding DNA: TGTGCCAGCATTAAATTCGCGGACAGGTCAGGCTCCTATAATTCACCCCTCCACTTT.

The chain joins TRBV7-9 to TRBJ2-7, with TRBD2 matching 7 bases. Germline-derived CDR1 and CDR2 are SEHNR and FQNEAQ (reference sequence). The V and J ends lost 5 bases and 1 base, in that order; junction bases with no gene match: 14. This CDR3 has 17 residues. Here the CDR3 DNA reads TGTGCCAGCAGCCCTCCCAATCGGGGGGATGGTTCCTACGAGCAGTACTTC. It codes for CASSPPNRGDGSYEQYF.

This clone has more than one count but fewer than ten. The chain employs TRBV7-3 and TRBJ1-1; 7 bases are a match to TRBD1. The CDR3 extends over 14 amino acids. V trimming: 2 bases; J trimming: 3 bases; junction bases outside the gene matches: 3. The V gene's germline CDR1 is SGHTA and CDR2 FQGTGA. CDR3 DNA sequence: TGTGCCAGCAGCTTAGCCCAGGGGGACACTGAAGCTTTCTTT. Its translation: CASSLAQGDTEAFF.

V is TRBV2 and J is TRBJ2-2; a weak D match, TRBD2 (5 bases). Germline V lookup: CDR1 SNHLY, CDR2 FYNNEI. This CDR3 has 15 amino acids. Trimming removed 0 bases from V and 2 bases from J, with 7 bases in between. The CDR3 DNA follows: TGTGCCAGCAGTGAAGCTAGCGCTAACACCGGGGAGCTGTTTTTT. Amino acids: CASSEASANTGELFF.